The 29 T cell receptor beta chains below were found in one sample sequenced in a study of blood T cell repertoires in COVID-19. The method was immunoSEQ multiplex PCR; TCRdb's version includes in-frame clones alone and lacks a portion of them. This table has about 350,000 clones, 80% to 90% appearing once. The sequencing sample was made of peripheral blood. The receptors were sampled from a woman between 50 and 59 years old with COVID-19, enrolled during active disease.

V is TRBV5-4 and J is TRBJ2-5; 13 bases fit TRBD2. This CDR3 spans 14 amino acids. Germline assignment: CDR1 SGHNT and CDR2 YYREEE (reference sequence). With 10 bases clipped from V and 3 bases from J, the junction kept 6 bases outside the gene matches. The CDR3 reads CARTGTSGEETQYF. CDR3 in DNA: TGTGCCCGAACCGGGACTAGCGGGGAAGAGACCCAGTACTTC.

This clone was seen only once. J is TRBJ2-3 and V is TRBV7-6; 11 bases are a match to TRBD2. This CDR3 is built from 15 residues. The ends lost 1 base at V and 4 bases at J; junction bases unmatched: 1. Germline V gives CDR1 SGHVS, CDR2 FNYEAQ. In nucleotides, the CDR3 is TGTGCCAGCAGCTTAGGGACTAGCGGGCCAGATACGCAGTATTTT. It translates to CASSLGTSGPDTQYF.

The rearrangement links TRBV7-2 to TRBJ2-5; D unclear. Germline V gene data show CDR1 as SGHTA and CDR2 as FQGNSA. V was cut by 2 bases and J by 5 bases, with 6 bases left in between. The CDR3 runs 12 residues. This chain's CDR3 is CASSLIRETQYF. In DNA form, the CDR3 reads TGTGCCAGCAGCTTAATCCGTGAGACCCAGTACTTC.

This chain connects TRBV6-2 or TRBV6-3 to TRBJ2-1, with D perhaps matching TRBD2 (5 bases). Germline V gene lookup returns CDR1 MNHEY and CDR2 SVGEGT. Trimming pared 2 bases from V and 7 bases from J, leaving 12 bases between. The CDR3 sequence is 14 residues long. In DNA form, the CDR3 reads TGTGCCAGCAGTTACGAGGGAGTATGGAATGAGCAGTTCTTC. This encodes CASSYEGVWNEQFF.

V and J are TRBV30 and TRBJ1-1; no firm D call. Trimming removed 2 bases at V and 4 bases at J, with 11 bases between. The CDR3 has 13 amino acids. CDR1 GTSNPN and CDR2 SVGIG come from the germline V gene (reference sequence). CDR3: CAWSPSGGTEAFF. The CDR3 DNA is TGTGCCTGGAGTCCCTCGGGAGGCACTGAAGCTTTCTTT.

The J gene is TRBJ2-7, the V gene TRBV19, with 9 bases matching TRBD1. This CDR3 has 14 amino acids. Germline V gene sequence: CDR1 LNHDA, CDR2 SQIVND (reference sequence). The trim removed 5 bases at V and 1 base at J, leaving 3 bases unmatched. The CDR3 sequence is CASSAGQGSYEQYF. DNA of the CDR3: TGTGCCAGTAGTGCGGGACAGGGATCCTACGAGCAGTACTTC.

The CDR3 loop is CASSRTGVAYGYTF. The CDR3 bases are TGTGCCAGCAGCCGGACAGGGGTTGCCTATGGCTACACCTTC. This chain links TRBV6-5 with TRBJ1-2, with 9 bases matching TRBD1. The ends lost 6 bases at V and 4 bases at J; junction bases unmatched: 6. Looked up from germline, CDR1 is MNHEY and CDR2 is SVGAGI. The CDR3 sequence is 14 residues long.

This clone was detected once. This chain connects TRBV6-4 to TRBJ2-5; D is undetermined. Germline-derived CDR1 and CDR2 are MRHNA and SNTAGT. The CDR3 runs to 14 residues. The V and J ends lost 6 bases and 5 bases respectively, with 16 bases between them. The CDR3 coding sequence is TGTGCCAGCAGCGGTATGTTCTTTCGGGAGACCCAGTACTTC. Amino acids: CASSGMFFRETQYF.

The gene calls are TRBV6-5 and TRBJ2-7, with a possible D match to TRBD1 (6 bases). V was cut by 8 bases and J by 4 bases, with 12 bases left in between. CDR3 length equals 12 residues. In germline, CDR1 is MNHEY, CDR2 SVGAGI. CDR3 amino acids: CASYRVGYEQYF. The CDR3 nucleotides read TGTGCCAGCTACAGGGTCGGGTACGAGCAGTACTTC.

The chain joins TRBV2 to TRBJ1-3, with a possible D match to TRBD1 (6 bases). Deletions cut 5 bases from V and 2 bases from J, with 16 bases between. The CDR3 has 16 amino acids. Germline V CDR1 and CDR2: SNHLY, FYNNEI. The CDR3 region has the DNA TGTGCCAGCAGTCGACCGGGCACAGGGCCTGGAAACACCATATATTTT. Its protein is CASSRPGTGPGNTIYF.

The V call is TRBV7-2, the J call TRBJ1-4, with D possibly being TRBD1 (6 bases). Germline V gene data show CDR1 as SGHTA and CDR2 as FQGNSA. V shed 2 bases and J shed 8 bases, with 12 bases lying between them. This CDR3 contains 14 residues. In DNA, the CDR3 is TGTGCCAGCAGCTTAACCAGGGGAGGGGAAAAACTGTTTTTT. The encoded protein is CASSLTRGGEKLFF.

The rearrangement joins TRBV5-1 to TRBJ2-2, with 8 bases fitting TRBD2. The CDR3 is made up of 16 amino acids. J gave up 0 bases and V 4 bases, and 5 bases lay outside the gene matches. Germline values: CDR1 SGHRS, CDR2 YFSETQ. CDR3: CASSVLAEANTGELFF. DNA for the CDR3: TGCGCCAGCAGCGTACTAGCGGAGGCGAACACCGGGGAGCTGTTTTTT.

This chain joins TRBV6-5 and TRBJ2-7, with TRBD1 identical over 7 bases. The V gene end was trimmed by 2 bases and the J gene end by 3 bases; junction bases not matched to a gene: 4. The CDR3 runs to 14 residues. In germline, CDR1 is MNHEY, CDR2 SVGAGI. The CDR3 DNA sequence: TGTGCCAGCAGTTACCCGGGACAGATCTACGAGCAGTACTTC. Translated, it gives CASSYPGQIYEQYF.

The CDR3 DNA is TGTGCCAGCAGCCCAGCGGACAGGCTTACGAACACTGAAGCTTTCTTT. Its translation: CASSPADRLTNTEAFF. This chain joins TRBV11-1 and TRBJ1-1, with 7 nucleotides matching TRBD1. With 5 bases clipped from V and 1 base from J, the junction kept 10 bases outside the gene matches. This CDR3 is 16 amino acids long. From germline, CDR1 is SGHAT and CDR2 FQDESV (reference sequence).

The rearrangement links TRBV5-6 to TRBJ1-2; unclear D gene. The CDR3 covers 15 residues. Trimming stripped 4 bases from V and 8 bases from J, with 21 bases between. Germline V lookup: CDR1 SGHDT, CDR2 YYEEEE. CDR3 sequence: CASSIAGFRSEGYTF. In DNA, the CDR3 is TGTGCCAGCAGCATCGCGGGGTTTCGGTCTGAAGGCTACACCTTC.

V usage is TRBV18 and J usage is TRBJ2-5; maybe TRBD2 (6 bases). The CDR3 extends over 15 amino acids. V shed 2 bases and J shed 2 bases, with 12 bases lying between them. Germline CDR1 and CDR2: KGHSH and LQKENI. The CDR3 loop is CASSPVAGTQETQYF. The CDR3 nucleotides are TGTGCCAGCTCACCAGTGGCGGGAACGCAAGAGACCCAGTACTTC.

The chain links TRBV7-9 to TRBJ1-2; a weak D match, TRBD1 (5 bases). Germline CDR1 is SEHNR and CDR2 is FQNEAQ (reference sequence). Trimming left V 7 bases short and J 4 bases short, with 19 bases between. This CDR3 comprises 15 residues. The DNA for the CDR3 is TGTGCCAGCACCTCAGACACAGACAGCGCCTATGGCTACACCTTC. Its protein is CASTSDTDSAYGYTF.

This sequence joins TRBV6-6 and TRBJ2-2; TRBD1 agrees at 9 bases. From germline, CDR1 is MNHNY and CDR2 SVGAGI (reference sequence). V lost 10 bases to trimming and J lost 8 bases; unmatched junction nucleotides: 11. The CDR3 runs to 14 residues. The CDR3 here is CATTQNRGQGELFF. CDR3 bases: TGTGCCACCACACAAAACAGGGGGCAAGGGGAGCTGTTTTTT.

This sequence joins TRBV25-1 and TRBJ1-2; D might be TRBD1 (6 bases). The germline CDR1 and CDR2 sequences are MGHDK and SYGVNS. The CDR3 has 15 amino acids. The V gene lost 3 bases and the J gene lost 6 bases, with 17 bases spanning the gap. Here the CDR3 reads CASSDVGGHRDGYTF. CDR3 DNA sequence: TGTGCCAGCAGTGACGTCGGTGGGCACAGGGATGGCTACACCTTC.

The CDR3 loop reads CASSPQLAGGDRETQYF. The CDR3 nucleotides read TGTGCCAGCTCACCACAGCTAGCGGGAGGGGATCGGGAGACCCAGTACTTC. The genes are TRBV18 and TRBJ2-5, with 12 nucleotides matching TRBD2. Germline lookup yields CDR1 KGHSH and CDR2 LQKENI. The CDR3 consists of 17 residues. Trimming at V came to 1 base and at J to 5 bases, leaving 8 bases not matched to a gene.

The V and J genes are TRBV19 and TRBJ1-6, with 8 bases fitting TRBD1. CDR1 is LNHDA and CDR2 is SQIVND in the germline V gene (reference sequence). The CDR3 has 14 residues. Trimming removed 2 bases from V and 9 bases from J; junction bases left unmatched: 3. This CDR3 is CASSIRTGTSPLHF. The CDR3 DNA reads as TGTGCCAGTAGTATAAGGACAGGGACTTCACCCCTCCACTTT.

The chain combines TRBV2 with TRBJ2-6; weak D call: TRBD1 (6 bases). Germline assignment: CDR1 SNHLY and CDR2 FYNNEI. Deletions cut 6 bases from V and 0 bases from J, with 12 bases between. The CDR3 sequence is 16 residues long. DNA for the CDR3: TGTGCCAGCAGGGCGATCAGGGGCTCTGGGGCCAACGTCCTGACTTTC. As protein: CASRAIRGSGANVLTF.

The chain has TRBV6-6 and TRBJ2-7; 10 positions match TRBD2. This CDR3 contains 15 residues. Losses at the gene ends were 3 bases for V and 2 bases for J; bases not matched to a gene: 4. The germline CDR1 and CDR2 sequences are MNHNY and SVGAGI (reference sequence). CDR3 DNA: TGTGCCAGCAGTTATAGAAGCGGGAGGGCCTACGAGCAGTACTTC. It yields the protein CASSYRSGRAYEQYF.

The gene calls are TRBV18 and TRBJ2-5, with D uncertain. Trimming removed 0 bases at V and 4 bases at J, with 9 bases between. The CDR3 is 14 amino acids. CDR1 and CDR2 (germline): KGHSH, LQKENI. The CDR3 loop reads CASSPPTVRETQYF. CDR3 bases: TGTGCCAGCTCACCACCAACAGTTAGAGAGACCCAGTACTTC.

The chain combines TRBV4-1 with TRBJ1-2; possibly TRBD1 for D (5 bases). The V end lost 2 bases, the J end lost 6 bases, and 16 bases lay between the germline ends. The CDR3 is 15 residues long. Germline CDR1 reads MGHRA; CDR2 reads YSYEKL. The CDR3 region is CASSQPTQGRNGYTF. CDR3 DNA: TGCGCCAGCAGCCAACCAACGCAGGGAAGGAATGGCTACACCTTC.

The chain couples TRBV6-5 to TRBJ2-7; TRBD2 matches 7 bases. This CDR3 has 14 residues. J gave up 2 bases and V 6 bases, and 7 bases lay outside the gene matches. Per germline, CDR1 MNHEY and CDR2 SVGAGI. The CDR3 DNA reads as TGTGCCAGCAGGCGGGGAGGGGATGCCTACGAGCAGTACTTC. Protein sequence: CASRRGGDAYEQYF.

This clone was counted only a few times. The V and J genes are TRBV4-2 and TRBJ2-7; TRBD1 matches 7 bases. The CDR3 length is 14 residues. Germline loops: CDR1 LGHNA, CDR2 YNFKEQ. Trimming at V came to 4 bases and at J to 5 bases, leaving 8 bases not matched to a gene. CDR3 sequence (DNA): TGTGCCAGCAGCCCCCGGACAGGCGTTGACGAGCAGTACTTC. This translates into CASSPRTGVDEQYF.

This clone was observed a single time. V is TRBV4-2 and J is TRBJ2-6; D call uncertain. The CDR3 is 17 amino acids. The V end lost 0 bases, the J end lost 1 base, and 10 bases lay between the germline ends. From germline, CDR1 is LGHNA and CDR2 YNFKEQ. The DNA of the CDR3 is TGTGCCAGCAGCCAAGATAGAACAGTATCTGGGGCCAACGTCCTGACTTTC. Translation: CASSQDRTVSGANVLTF.

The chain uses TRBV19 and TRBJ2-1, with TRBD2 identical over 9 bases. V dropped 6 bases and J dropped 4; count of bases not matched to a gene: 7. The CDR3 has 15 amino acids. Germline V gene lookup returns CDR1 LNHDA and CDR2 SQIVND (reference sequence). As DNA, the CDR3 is TGTGCCAGTAGCCTTAGCGGGAGTGGGTACAATGAGCAGTTCTTC. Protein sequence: CASSLSGSGYNEQFF.